The rows below give T cell receptor beta chains drawn from one sample of a study of cytomegalovirus exposure and HLA in healthy donors. The table came from immunoSEQ multiplex PCR; TCRdb's copy has only in-frame clones and leaves some out. The table records 240,000 or so clones, 75% to 85% of them present only once. Sequencing was performed on PBMCs. The receptors originated from a woman aged 55-75 years in good health and CMV-seropositive. Each CDR3 is given without its conserved first and last residue.

j_call v_call cdr3_aa
TRBJ2-5 TRBV7-2 ASSLSVQIPIETQY
TRBJ2-7 TRBV12-5 ASGLGLAGNYEQY
TRBJ1-4 TRBV27 ASSPFGQIGEKLF
TRBJ1-3 TRBV18 ASSPEQSGNTIY
TRBJ2-7 TRBV5-4 ASSSQGGDEQY
TRBJ1-2 TRBV6-1 ASSRGVSGYT
TRBJ1-5 TRBV7-9 ASSWGQGVGQPQH
TRBJ1-4 TRBV19 ASSPAGEKLF
TRBJ1-5 TRBV28 ASSSRDRIYQPQH
TRBJ2-5 TRBV5-4 ASSSTGQGAETQY
TRBJ2-2 TRBV7-9 ASSRGQPGELF
NA TRBV4-1 ASSPWDRSYEQY
TRBJ1-2 TRBV9 ASSLNYGYT
TRBJ1-1 TRBV6-6 ASSHGTRLNTEAF
TRBJ2-1 TRBV7-3 ASSLGGASGRGEQF
TRBJ2-1 TRBV25-1 ASSEIQSNSYNEQF
TRBJ1-2 TRBV11-2 ASSLEGQRGYT
TRBJ1-5 TRBV10-3 AISSGINQPQH
NA TRBV6-1 ASSPWGRNDYEQY
TRBJ1-2 TRBV4-1 ASSPAGTARRGYGYT
TRBJ2-5 TRBV7-9 SSSRGQLAVVETQY
TRBJ2-4 TRBV6-1 ATHLAGKNIQY
TRBJ2-5 TRBV19 ASSILDSTGGETQY
TRBJ2-1 TRBV29-1 SVDSGVYNEQF
TRBJ2-7 TRBV19 ASSIRDTYEQY
TRBJ1-5 TRBV27 ASSPMDRGGYQPQH
TRBJ2-1 TRBV10-3 AISGRGLAGVGEQF
TRBJ2-1 TRBV4-2 ASSQESGHTQYEQF
TRBJ2-1 TRBV5-1 ASSGTGKYNEQF
TRBJ2-1 TRBV7-8 ASSPKRELLGNEQF
TRBJ2-3 TRBV5-1 ASSFDRDTDTQY
TRBJ1-5 TRBV5-4 ASSLRGRGRKNNQPQH
TRBJ1-1 TRBV5-1 ASSGSTEAF
TRBJ2-1 TRBV7-9 ASSLASGSHNEQF
TRBJ1-2 TRBV14 ASSKGAGYGYT
TRBJ1-1 TRBV23-1 ASSPKQGGTEAF
TRBJ1-5 TRBV19 ASSINRQGAPGQPQH
TRBJ1-5 TRBV9 ASSAGSNQPQH
TRBJ1-4 TRBV5-1 ASSLGQGTNEKLF
TRBJ2-1 TRBV7-3 ASSSSNEQF
TRBJ2-1 TRBV5-1 ASSWIGRGSYNEQF
TRBJ1-2 TRBV5-1 ASSLDRGQNYGYT
TRBJ2-7 TRBV2 ASSLGQGLYEQY
TRBJ2-1 TRBV18 ASSFEPGSSYNEQF
TRBJ2-7 TRBV28 ASSLYTPGEQY
TRBJ2-3 TRBV19 ASSITAGGGTDTQY
TRBJ2-5 TRBV29-1 SVGGGRGSRETQY
TRBJ2-3 TRBV5-1 ASHTSGRADTQY
TRBJ1-5 TRBV19 ASKRSWRDQPQH
TRBJ2-1 TRBV6-6 ASSTLPGGEVEQF
TRBJ2-7 TRBV28 ASSYWMGQDSYEQY
TRBJ2-3 TRBV7-3 ASSRDSFTDTQY
TRBJ2-7 TRBV7-2 ASSYRGAYEQY
TRBJ2-3 TRBV27 ASRLTDTQY
TRBJ2-2 TRBV19 ASSMAGISLISGELF
TRBJ2-1 TRBV19 ASRRDRVGSNEQF
TRBJ1-5 TRBV7-9 SSSLGGNQPQH